These 21 T cell receptor beta chains came from one sample sequenced in a study of T cells after yellow fever vaccination. TCRdb used MiXCR to reprocess the 5' RACE reads, holding one entry per CDR3 protein. The sample yields fewer than 400,000 distinct CDR3 sequences, roughly 6.2% seen once. Here the sequenced sample was PBMCs, taken 5 days after the yellow fever booster vaccination. Receptors originate from a man aged 25-45 years who received the YFV17D yellow fever vaccine.

This clonotype was counted many times. In nucleotides, the CDR3 is TGTGCCAGTTCCAGGGGTGCAGGGCAGCCCCAGCATTTT. Its protein is CASSRGAGQPQHF. The V gene is TRBV11-2, the J gene TRBJ1-5; tentatively, D is TRBD1 (6 bases). Germline assignment: CDR1 SGHAT and CDR2 FQNNGV. This CDR3 is 13 amino acids long. The germline V and J ends were trimmed by 9 bases and 7 bases, with 16 bases remaining between them.

This sequence joins TRBV20-1 and TRBJ2-2; 10 positions agree with TRBD2. This CDR3 region has 17 residues. CDR1 and CDR2 from the germline V gene are DFQATT and SNEGSKA (reference sequence). After removal of 1 base from V and 1 base from J, the junction contained 6 bases not matched to a gene. The CDR3 protein is CSARGTSGAGNTGELFF. As DNA, the CDR3 is TGCAGTGCTAGAGGGACTAGCGGAGCCGGGAACACCGGGGAGCTGTTTTTT.

The table lists this clonotype with a few counts. V is TRBV5-1 and J is TRBJ2-5; TRBD2 is a possible D gene (5 bases). Deletions cut 4 bases from V and 1 base from J, with 11 bases between. This CDR3 contains 14 residues. The V gene's germline CDR1 is SGHRS and CDR2 YFSETQ. CDR3 bases: TGCGCCAGCAGCCACGGGGAATTCCAAGAGACCCAGTACTTC. Protein: CASSHGEFQETQYF.

The table lists this clonotype with a few counts. V is TRBV7-6 and J is TRBJ2-7, with D perhaps given as TRBD1 or TRBD2 (5 bases each). This CDR3 has 16 amino acids. Per the germline V gene, CDR1 is SGHVS and CDR2 is FNYEAQ. The V gene lost 5 bases and the J gene lost 2 bases, with 19 bases spanning the gap. For the CDR3, the DNA is TGTGCCAGCAGCCCCAATCTGAGGGGCGGCGCCTACGAGCAGTACTTC. Its translation: CASSPNLRGGAYEQYF.

This clonotype has a handful of counts. The chain uses TRBV14 and TRBJ2-2; maybe TRBD1 (5 bases). Per the germline V gene, CDR1 is SGHDN and CDR2 is FVKESK. The CDR3 is 15 amino acids. Trimming removed 1 base from V and 4 bases from J, with 10 bases in between. CDR3 sequence (DNA): TGTGCCAGCAGCCAAGCTTCAAGGGGCACCGGGGAGCTGTTTTTT. This codes for CASSQASRGTGELFF. Full variable domain (remainder filled in from reference TRBV14 and TRBJ2-2): EAGVTQFPSHSVIEKGQTVTLRCDPISGHDNLYWYRRVMGKEIKFLLHFVKESKQDESGMPNNRFLAERTGGTYSTLKVQPAELEDSGVYFCASSQASRGTGELFFGEGSRLTVL.

The sample holds many counts of this clonotype. CDR3 sequence: CASSLAQGAYEQYF. Written as DNA, the CDR3 is TGTGCCAGCAGTTTAGCACAGGGGGCTTACGAGCAGTACTTC. The rearrangement links TRBV27 to TRBJ2-7, with 9 bases matching TRBD1. V trimming: 2 bases; J trimming: 4 bases; junction bases outside the gene matches: 3. Germline lookup yields CDR1 MNHEY and CDR2 SMNVEV (reference sequence). The CDR3 is 14 amino acids.

In the case of this clonotype: A much more abundant neighbour one base away suggests this may be a read error. The chain carries TRBV20-1 and TRBJ2-5; 8 nucleotides match TRBD1. The CDR3 has 17 amino acids. Germline loops: CDR1 DFQATT, CDR2 SNEGSKA (reference sequence). CDR3 nucleotides: TGCTGTGCTAGAGATTCAGGGGGCAGGGACCCTCAAGAGACCCAGTACTTC. It is translated as CCARDSGGRDPQETQYF.

This clonotype was counted a few times. This chain uses TRBV12-3 or TRBV12-4 with TRBJ2-6, with 8 bases lining up with TRBD1. Trimming cost V 11 bases and J 1 base; bases outside gene matches: 4. This CDR3 is 14 amino acids long. The CDR3 bases are TGTGCCGGACAGGGTACTTCTGGGGCCAACGTCCTGACTTTC. This codes for CAGQGTSGANVLTF.

This chain joins TRBV7-9 and TRBJ2-3; perhaps D is TRBD1 or TRBD2 (5 bases each). Germline CDR1 and CDR2: SEHNR and FQNEAQ (reference sequence). Trimming cost V 4 bases and J 2 bases, with 13 bases left between them. The CDR3 covers 15 residues. CDR3 in amino acids: CASSSRGPPTDTQYF. CDR3 nucleotide sequence: TGTGCCAGCAGCTCACGGGGCCCCCCCACAGATACGCAGTATTTT.

Ten or more counts support this clonotype. This sequence joins TRBV7-9 and TRBJ2-1; maybe TRBD2 (6 bases). The germline V and J ends were trimmed by 5 bases and 1 base, with 9 bases remaining between them. The CDR3 consists of 14 residues. The germline gives CDR1 SEHNR, CDR2 FQNEAQ (reference sequence). CDR3: CASSARESYNEQFF. The DNA for the CDR3 is TGTGCCAGCAGCGCACGGGAGTCCTACAATGAGCAGTTCTTC.

Here the CDR3 reads CSARGGINSYEQYF. DNA of the CDR3: TGCAGTGCTAGAGGCGGGATTAATTCCTACGAGCAGTACTTC. The J gene is TRBJ2-7, the V gene TRBV20-1, with D perhaps TRBD2 (6 bases). This CDR3 has 14 amino acids. CDR1 DFQATT and CDR2 SNEGSKA come from the germline V gene (reference sequence). Trimming cost V 1 base and J 1 base, with 11 bases left between them.

This clonotype was detected ten times or more. This chain joins TRBV5-1 and TRBJ2-2; D is possibly TRBD1 (6 bases). The ends were cut back, 4 bases at V and 2 bases at J, with 18 bases in the middle. Germline CDR1 reads SGHRS; CDR2 reads YFSETQ. CDR3 length: 17 amino acids. CDR3 protein: CASSGTQGNINTGELFF. In nucleotides, the CDR3 is TGCGCCAGCAGCGGGACACAGGGCAATATCAACACCGGGGAGCTGTTTTTT.

This clonotype was detected a few times. The chain carries TRBV12-3 or TRBV12-4 and TRBJ1-1; D perhaps matches TRBD1 (6 bases). The CDR3 sequence is 13 residues long. Trimming took 7 bases from V and 6 from J, leaving 15 bases between them. Here the CDR3 reads CASTLGGFAEAFF. CDR3 nucleotide sequence: TGTGCCAGCACTCTAGGGGGGTTCGCTGAAGCTTTCTTT.

This clonotype turned up a few times. The chain employs TRBV6-5 and TRBJ2-2; 9 bases are a match to TRBD1. Looked up from germline, CDR1 is MNHEY and CDR2 is SVGAGI. V gave up 1 base and J gave up 0 bases; unmatched junction bases: 15. The CDR3 has 21 amino acids. The CDR3 DNA follows: TGTGCCAGCAGTTACTGGAATCACAGGGGGCAGTATGTAGCGAACACCGGGGAGCTGTTTTTT. Residues: CASSYWNHRGQYVANTGELFF.

This clonotype was detected many times. Compared with germline, one end of the junction differs, possibly owing to a read error. The chain recombines TRBV5-1 with TRBJ1-1; no definite D call. Germline loops: CDR1 SGHRS, CDR2 YFSETQ. The CDR3 runs 13 residues. CDR3 in amino acids: CASSLEGNTEAFF. CDR3 sequence (DNA): TGTGCCAGCAGTCTCGAGGGAAACACTGAAGCTTTCTTT.

This clonotype was seen at least ten times. The V and J genes are TRBV12-3 or TRBV12-4 and TRBJ2-5; TRBD1 agrees at 8 bases. This CDR3 contains 15 residues. V shed 5 bases, J shed 3 bases, and the junction held 8 bases outside the gene matches. In DNA form, the CDR3 reads TGTGCCAGCAGTCTCCGACAGGGGCTCAAAGAGACCCAGTACTTC. Its protein is CASSLRQGLKETQYF.

A few counts support this clonotype. V gene TRBV5-1 combines with J gene TRBJ2-2; maybe TRBD2 (5 bases). Trimming cost V 4 bases and J 1 base, with 14 bases left between them. CDR3 length equals 16 residues. Germline assignment: CDR1 SGHRS and CDR2 YFSETQ. The CDR3 DNA is TGCGCCAGCAGCGGGTCGAGTCGGGGGAACACCGGGGAGCTGTTTTTT. Translation gives CASSGSSRGNTGELFF.

The J gene is TRBJ2-2, the V gene TRBV9, with 7 bases matching TRBD2. This CDR3 contains 17 residues. Germline values: CDR1 SGDLS, CDR2 YYNGEE. V dropped 0 bases and J dropped 1; count of bases not matched to a gene: 6. The chain's CDR3 is CASSVELGGRNTGELFF. CDR3 bases: TGTGCCAGCAGCGTAGAGCTGGGCGGGAGGAACACCGGGGAGCTGTTTTTT. Full variable domain (rest looked up from reference TRBV9 and TRBJ2-2): DSGVTQTPKHLITATGQRVTLRCSPRSGDLSVYWYQQSLDQGLQFLIQYYNGEERAKGNILERFSAQQFPDLHSELNLSSLELGDSALYFCASSVELGGRNTGELFFGEGSRLTVL.

Only a few counts were recorded for this clonotype. The chain joins TRBV18 to TRBJ2-4; a weak D match, TRBD1 (5 bases). The CDR3 covers 15 residues. The germline V and J ends were trimmed by 6 bases and 3 bases, with 15 bases remaining between them. Germline CDR1 reads KGHSH; CDR2 reads LQKENI. The CDR3 bases are TGTGCCAGCTCTACCCTGGAAGGGGACAAAAACATTCAGTACTTC. Protein: CASSTLEGDKNIQYF.

This chain uses TRBV5-1 with TRBJ1-2, with D perhaps TRBD1 (5 bases). Trimming cost V 4 bases and J 2 bases, with 12 bases left between them. The CDR3 extends over 14 amino acids. Germline CDR1 and CDR2: SGHRS and YFSETQ. DNA of the CDR3: TGCGCCAGCAGCGACGGACATCGAAACTATGGCTACACCTTC. It codes for CASSDGHRNYGYTF.

This clonotype has just a few counts. The chain has TRBV20-1 and TRBJ2-6; TRBD1 aligns across 9 bases. This CDR3 contains 18 residues. With 6 bases clipped from V and 3 bases from J, the junction kept 15 bases outside the gene matches. Germline V gene lookup returns CDR1 DFQATT and CDR2 SNEGSKA (reference sequence). The CDR3 nucleotides read TGCAGTGCCAATCCGATGGACAGGGGTATACATGGGGCCAACGTCCTGACTTTC. It yields the protein CSANPMDRGIHGANVLTF.